One and the same sample provided the 19 T cell receptor beta chains below, sequenced in a study of cytomegalovirus exposure and HLA in healthy donors (dated by TCRdb to 2016 to 2017). The library was built by means of the immunoSEQ multiplex PCR assay. A mixture of 60 forward primers for TCR Vbeta segments and 13 reverse primers for TCR Jbeta segments was used in the multiplex PCR. TCRdb carries this immuneACCESS record with in-frame sequences only. Its versions omit some clonotypes, under half of them owing to an unresolved V gene in the studies checked, with the rest unexplained. This sample has about 160,000 clones in its table, and 75% to 80% of those were observed once. Just under 1% of the sample is held by the ten biggest clonotypes. Sequenced: PBMCs. Every receptor here comes from a woman between 45 and 60 years old in good health and CMV-seropositive.

CDR3 in DNA: TGTGCCAGCAGCTTAGGACAGGGGTATCAGCCCCAGCATTTT. It specifies CASSLGQGYQPQHF. This chain connects TRBV7-2 to TRBJ1-5; 8 bases match TRBD1. The CDR3 sequence is 14 residues long. Germline V CDR1 and CDR2: SGHTA, FQGNSA. The trim removed 1 base at V and 5 bases at J, leaving 1 base unmatched. Based on the CDR3 plus reference TRBV7-2 and TRBJ1-5, the full variable domain is GAGVSQSPSNKVTEKGKDVELRCDPISGHTALYWYRQSLGQGLEFLIYFQGNSAPDKSGLPSDRFSAERTGGSVSTLTIQRTQQEDSAVYLCASSLGQGYQPQHFGDGTRLSIL.

V is TRBV7-2 and J is TRBJ2-3, with TRBD2 as a possible D gene (6 bases). V dropped 2 bases and J dropped 11 bases, with 14 bases sitting between them. The CDR3 contains 13 residues. Looked up from germline, CDR1 is SGHTA and CDR2 is FQGNSA. The CDR3 nucleotides read TGTGCCAGCAGCTTACGCGGGGCTGGGGAGCAGTATTTT. Its translation: CASSLRGAGEQYF.

This sequence joins TRBV5-1 and TRBJ1-1; no clear D. There are 15 residues in the CDR3. CDR1 and CDR2 from the germline V gene are SGHRS and YFSETQ. Trimming removed 1 base at V and 4 bases at J, with 14 bases between. The CDR3 sequence is CASSLNVEVGTEAFF. The CDR3 coding sequence is TGCGCCAGCAGCTTGAATGTGGAGGTTGGCACTGAAGCTTTCTTT.

V gene TRBV23-1 combines with J gene TRBJ2-2, with a possible D match to TRBD2 (5 bases). TRBV23-1 is an ORF; its function is uncertain. The CDR3 has 15 residues. V lost 0 bases to trimming and J lost 2 bases, with 7 bases between them. CDR3 amino acids: CASSQSGDNTGELFF. The CDR3 DNA reads TGCGCCAGCAGTCAATCCGGGGATAACACCGGGGAGCTGTTTTTT.

This sequence joins TRBV6-1 and TRBJ1-2; 7 bases agree with TRBD1. The CDR3 has 13 amino acids. The germline V gene encodes CDR1 MNHNS and CDR2 SASEGT. V was pared by 9 bases and J by 6 bases, with 10 bases of the junction left unmatched. The chain's CDR3 is CASRAGTADGYTF. The CDR3, as DNA: TGTGCCAGTAGAGCCGGGACAGCCGATGGCTACACCTTC.

The chain carries TRBV27 and TRBJ2-5, with D perhaps TRBD2 (6 bases). There are 17 residues in the CDR3. Trimming stripped 6 bases from V and 5 bases from J, with 25 bases between. CDR1 and CDR2 (germline): MNHEY, SMNVEV (reference sequence). CDR3 coding DNA: TGTGCCAGCAGCCGGCGGGACTCCCGGTCGTGGTCGGAGACCCAGTACTTC. Translating it yields CASSRRDSRSWSETQYF.

A few counts support this clone. V usage is TRBV30 and J usage is TRBJ2-6; no definite D call. In germline, CDR1 is GTSNPN, CDR2 SVGIG (reference sequence). The CDR3 consists of 15 residues. V dropped 2 bases and J dropped 0 bases, with 8 bases sitting between them. CDR3 nucleotides: TGTGCCTGGAGTCCCGAGGTCTCTGGGGCCAACGTCCTGACTTTC. Amino acids: CAWSPEVSGANVLTF.

This chain links TRBV14 with TRBJ2-3; 11 positions match TRBD2. Germline V CDR1 and CDR2: SGHDN, FVKESK. V lost 1 base to trimming and J lost 3 bases; unmatched junction nucleotides: 3. CDR3 length: 16 amino acids. The CDR3 DNA follows: TGTGCCAGCAGCCAAGCTAGCGGGAGGAGGACAGATACGCAGTATTTT. Encoded protein: CASSQASGRRTDTQYF.

The V gene is TRBV7-2, the J gene TRBJ2-7, with TRBD1 matching 9 bases. V lost 4 bases, J lost 2 bases, and 3 bases stayed unmatched. Germline V gene sequence: CDR1 SGHTA, CDR2 FQGNSA. The CDR3 totals 14 residues. CDR3 in DNA: TGTGCCAGCAGCTCACACAGGGGGCCCTACGAGCAGTACTTC. Encoded protein: CASSSHRGPYEQYF.

The chain employs TRBV6-4 and TRBJ2-7, with TRBD1 matching over 7 bases. Trimming cost V 2 bases and J 6 bases; bases outside gene matches: 16. The CDR3 runs to 17 residues. The germline V gene encodes CDR1 MRHNA and CDR2 SNTAGT. The CDR3 sequence is CASSDPRSGQDWSEQYF. Written as DNA, the CDR3 is TGTGCCAGCAGTGACCCCCGAAGTGGACAGGACTGGTCCGAGCAGTACTTC.

In the case of this clone: At one boundary the junction diverges from the germline segment, which might be a read error. The same CDR3 also results from other DNA sequences found in this sample. V and J are TRBV15 and TRBJ2-1; tentative D call: TRBD1 (6 bases). Germline V gives CDR1 LNHNV, CDR2 YYDKDF (reference sequence). This CDR3 has 14 amino acids. The CDR3 nucleotides read TGTGCCACTAGCAGCAGCGATTGGGGACACGAGCAGTTCTTC. The encoded protein is CATSSSDWGHEQFF.

This chain uses TRBV4-3 with TRBJ1-1, with TRBD1 as a possible D gene (6 bases). CDR3 length: 15 amino acids. Per germline, CDR1 LGHNA and CDR2 YSLEER. Trimming shortened V by 5 bases and J by 4 bases, and 17 bases separated the two germline ends. CDR3 nucleotides: TGCGCCAGCAGCTCCCTGAGGGGGTCGGCCACTGAAGCTTTCTTT. It yields the protein CASSSLRGSATEAFF.

The chain couples TRBV27 to TRBJ2-3; TRBD1 matches at 7 bases. Losses at the gene ends were 10 bases for V and 2 bases for J; bases not matched to a gene: 6. Germline CDR1 is MNHEY and CDR2 is SMNVEV (reference sequence). The CDR3 consists of 13 residues. The chain's CDR3 is CATTDRATDTQYF. CDR3 coding DNA: TGTGCCACCACCGACAGGGCCACAGATACGCAGTATTTT.

This clone was picked up a small number of times. The chain has TRBV5-4 and TRBJ2-5; 8 bases agree with TRBD2. After removal of 2 bases from V and 5 bases from J, the junction contained 8 bases not matched to a gene. Germline V gene lookup returns CDR1 SGHNT and CDR2 YYREEE (reference sequence). The CDR3 covers 15 residues. CDR3 DNA: TGTGCCAGCAGCTTTCGCGGGAGGAGCGAGGAGACCCAGTACTTC. It encodes CASSFRGRSEETQYF.

The CDR3 nucleotides are TGTGCCAGCAGCGCACAACAGGGCACAGGGGGTGAAAAACTGTTTTTT. It is translated as CASSAQQGTGGEKLFF. The J gene is TRBJ1-4, the V gene TRBV9; TRBD1 matches 8 bases. The V gene's germline CDR1 is SGDLS and CDR2 YYNGEE. V trimming: 3 bases; J trimming: 7 bases; junction bases outside the gene matches: 11. There are 16 residues in the CDR3.

This rearrangement joins TRBV6-1 to TRBJ1-2, with D perhaps TRBD1 (5 bases). The germline gives CDR1 MNHNS, CDR2 SASEGT. V was cut by 7 bases and J by 5 bases, with 11 bases left in between. The CDR3 length is 12 residues. CDR3 protein: CASKEGRYGYTF. DNA of the CDR3: TGTGCCAGCAAGGAGGGACGGTATGGCTACACCTTC.

The genes are TRBV6-6 and TRBJ1-1, with a tentative D call TRBD1 (5 bases). The V end was cut by 8 bases, the J end by 6 bases, with 13 bases between. CDR1 is MNHNY, CDR2 SVGAGI, per germline (reference sequence). The CDR3 runs 12 residues. CDR3 residues: CASALRGAEAFF. CDR3 in DNA: TGTGCCAGCGCTCTGCGGGGGGCTGAAGCTTTCTTT.

The V and J genes are TRBV5-6 and TRBJ2-3; TRBD2 is a possible D gene (5 bases). The CDR3 spans 16 residues. V lost 4 bases and J lost 0, with 15 bases in between. CDR1 and CDR2 from the germline V gene are SGHDT and YYEEEE. This CDR3 is CASSQHGIFSTDTQYF. The DNA for the CDR3 is TGTGCCAGCAGCCAGCACGGGATTTTTAGCACAGATACGCAGTATTTT.

The chain has TRBV4-2 and TRBJ1-5; 11 positions agree with TRBD1. Germline values: CDR1 LGHNA, CDR2 YNFKEQ. V lost 4 bases to trimming and J lost 2 bases; unmatched junction nucleotides: 1. This CDR3 comprises 15 residues. CDR3 in amino acids: CASSLGQGGNQPQHF. As DNA, the CDR3 is TGTGCCAGCAGCCTGGGACAGGGGGGCAATCAGCCCCAGCATTTT.